This T cell receptor (beta chain) is drawn from a study of Ad26.COV2.S vaccination and SARS-CoV-2 variants. J was trimmed by 6 bases and V by 5 bases; bases with no gene match: 7. Germline CDR1 reads LNHDA; CDR2 reads SQIVND (reference sequence). This CDR3 is 14 amino acids long. The repertoire was sequenced with immunoSEQ multiplex PCR; TCRdb's copy has only in-frame clones and lacks some. The sample shows 500,000 or so clones, approximately 92% of them seen only once. Described treatment: roughly 20 received Ad26.COV2.S at low or high dose, single or two shots; about 5 received placebo; per-sample allocation not given. The study sampled participants on day 63 after the first vaccine or placebo injection.

The source is a person between 18 and 60 years old who received the Ad26.COV2.S COVID-19 vaccine or a placebo. The chain carries TRBV19 and TRBJ2-1; TRBD2 matches 7 bases. This material consisted of peripheral blood, taken in a trial of Ad26.COV2.S vaccine versus placebo. The CDR3 protein is CASSFGVAGNEQFF. In DNA form, the CDR3 reads TGTGCCAGTAGTTTTGGAGTAGCGGGCAATGAGCAGTTCTTC.